Sequencing of this T cell receptor beta chain was carried out in a study of OX40 agonist ivuxolimab in advanced cancers. Study details: The diagnoses of dose-escalation patients were hepatocellular carcinoma, melanoma, renal cell or head and neck cancer.

Libraries were prepared by immunoSEQ multiplex PCR; TCRdb keeps only in-frame clonotypes and omits some of them. The table shows around 14,000 clones, with just over 70% occurring only once. With regard to this clone: Antigen specificity is unknown.

CDR1 is MGHRA, CDR2 YSYEKL, per germline. The CDR3 is 16 residues long. The trim removed 0 bases at V and 7 bases at J, leaving 11 bases unmatched. Broader study findings: The mean number of expanded clones was higher in CD8+ T cells than in CD4+. Also showing low normalized T-cell clonal expansion were some of the nonresponders.

The specimen was CD4+ or CD8+ T cells sorted from blood, collected in a trial of the OX40 agonist ivuxolimab. The sequence came from an adult with an advanced solid tumor such as melanoma, head and neck, liver or kidney cancer. The rearrangement links TRBV4-1 to TRBJ2-7; 8 bases are a match to TRBD2. CDR3 nucleotide sequence: TGCGCCAGCAGCCAAGATGTTCCGGGACTAGTATATGAGCAGTACTTC. It codes for CASSQDVPGLVYEQYF.